Shown below are 8 T cell receptor beta chains from a single sample sequenced in a study of response to subunit inactivated influenza vaccine (dated by TCRdb to 2016 to 2019). What the time point label conveys for this sample: approximately 47 days after influenza vaccine administration. Receptors were amplified or captured by RT-PCR. The run used an Illumina HiSeq 2500. TCRdb handled the public reads itself, with Q25 trimming in fastp and clone calling in MiXCR, and kept productive beta chains. Under each unique CDR3 protein, matching rows form one entry showing the most common genes and DNA. This sample holds about 480,000 distinct CDR3 sequences; about 10% were observed only once. Clones ranked in the top ten supply less than 15% of the sample. The sample consisted of PBMCs from blood, taken roughly 6 weeks after vaccination. These receptors were obtained from a man aged 45-60 years who received an inactivated influenza vaccine. Donor details come from another sample of the same person, matched by shared clones.

This clonotype has only a few counts. The chain recombines TRBV5-1 with TRBJ2-2, with D possibly being TRBD1 (7 bases). Per germline, CDR1 SGHRS and CDR2 YFSETQ. The V end was cut by 0 bases, the J end by 4 bases, with 10 bases between. The CDR3 spans 15 residues. The CDR3 spells CASSLAQGGTGELFF. CDR3 bases: TGCGCCAGCAGCTTGGCCCAGGGGGGCACCGGGGAGCTGTTTTTT.

The V call is TRBV3-1, the J call TRBJ1-5; 7 positions agree with TRBD1. CDR3 length: 17 amino acids. V lost 0 bases, J lost 9 bases, and 14 bases stayed unmatched. Germline V CDR1 and CDR2: LGHDT, YNNKEL (reference sequence). The DNA of the CDR3 is TGTGCCAGCAGCCAAGATTACGGAGGGGGCGCGAGGGTGCCCCAGCATTTT. Protein: CASSQDYGGGARVPQHF.

This clonotype was detected a few times. CDR3: CASSQTRVNEQFF. The CDR3 DNA reads as TGCGCCAGCAGCCAGACTAGGGTCAATGAGCAGTTCTTC. V is TRBV4-3 and J is TRBJ2-1; perhaps TRBD2 as D (6 bases). V was trimmed by 3 bases and J by 6 bases, leaving 9 bases between them. The CDR3 has 13 residues. The germline CDR1 and CDR2 sequences are LGHNA and YSLEER.

The table lists this clonotype with many counts. CDR3 nucleotides: TGTGCCAGCAGCCCAGGGACCATCAATGAGCAGTTCTTC. Translation gives CASSPGTINEQFF. The chain recombines TRBV7-2 with TRBJ2-1; TRBD1 or TRBD2 may be the D gene (5 bases each). This CDR3 is 13 amino acids long. CDR1 SGHTA and CDR2 FQGNSA come from the germline V gene. V lost 5 bases and J 6 bases, leaving 11 bases between the germline ends.

The rearrangement uses TRBV10-3 and TRBJ2-3, with TRBD2 identical over 12 bases. Per the germline V gene, CDR1 is ENHRY and CDR2 is SYGVKD. The CDR3 loop spans 13 amino acids. The V and J ends lost 10 bases and 6 bases, in that order; junction bases with no gene match: 5. DNA for the CDR3: TGTGCCACATTACTAGCGGGGGGCGATACGCAGTATTTT. Residues: CATLLAGGDTQYF.

This clonotype has just a few counts. The chain couples TRBV5-1 to TRBJ2-1; no definite D call. CDR1 and CDR2 (germline): SGHRS, YFSETQ. V lost 7 bases, J lost 9 bases, and 14 bases lay in between. The CDR3 extends over 12 amino acids. Here the CDR3 reads CASLDHKREQFF. The CDR3 coding sequence is TGCGCCAGCCTCGACCACAAGCGTGAGCAGTTCTTC.

This clonotype was seen many times. The chain joins TRBV7-2 to TRBJ1-1, with 8 bases that match TRBD1. The germline gives CDR1 SGHTA, CDR2 FQGNSA. The V and J ends lost 4 bases and 7 bases, in that order; junction bases with no gene match: 8. The CDR3 runs to 14 residues. This chain's CDR3 is CASSWTGSGSEAFF. In DNA form, the CDR3 reads TGTGCCAGCAGCTGGACAGGGTCTGGGAGTGAAGCTTTCTTT.

In this sample, this clonotype turned up a few times. The J gene is TRBJ1-5, the V gene TRBV20-1; D might be TRBD1 (5 bases). Germline values: CDR1 DFQATT, CDR2 SNEGSKA (reference sequence). This CDR3 has 13 residues. V was trimmed by 6 bases and J by 3 bases, leaving 12 bases between them. CDR3 in amino acids: CSAPRGVNQPQHF. Here the CDR3 DNA reads TGCAGTGCCCCCCGGGGGGTCAATCAGCCCCAGCATTTT.